This T cell receptor beta chain was found in a study of CD8 T cells in Susac syndrome. With random hexamers, roughly 0.45 to 1 ug RNA was reverse transcribed. TCR beta CDR3 was amplified by immunoSEQ multiplex PCR. This amplification extended across 54 Vbeta and 13 Jbeta segments. TCRdb called the immunoSEQ multiplex PCR reads again in MiXCR, with one record for every CDR3 protein. This sample carries over 150,000 distinct CDR3 sequences, about 95% of them seen once, and the ten largest clones take approximately 0.097%. This CDR3 is built from 16 residues. The V gene lost 0 bases and the J gene lost 0 bases, with 7 bases spanning the gap. Germline CDR1 and CDR2: SGHRS and YFSETQ.

Sequences were obtained from CD4+ T cells from PBMCs. The rearrangement links TRBV5-1 to TRBJ2-6, with D perhaps TRBD1 or TRBD2 (5 bases each). The sequence was obtained from a human donor with multiple sclerosis. The chain's CDR3 is CASSLAGTSGANVLTF. Here the CDR3 DNA reads TGCGCCAGCAGCTTGGCTGGGACCTCTGGGGCCAACGTCCTGACTTTC.